This TCR beta chain is from a study of T cells after yellow fever vaccination. With regard to this clonotype: The antigen is not known.

General study points: The booster saw the reappearance of most primary-vaccination clones (approximately 96% CD4, 80% to 90% CD8). Only a small proportion of the clonotypes turned up in both the CD4 and the CD8 compartments, likely arising from convergent recombination. Contaminants from the bulk population, in the form of abundant clonotypes, could be found in FACS-sorted repertoires.

TCRdb reanalysed the 5' RACE reads using MiXCR and keeps one entry per CDR3 protein. The profile shows roughly 32,000 distinct CDR3 sequences, 3.5% to 5% of them singletons. The CDR3 sequence is 11 residues long. V lost 3 bases, J lost 6 bases, and 3 bases lay in between. Germline lookup yields CDR1 MDHEN and CDR2 SYDVKM. The V gene is TRBV28, the J gene TRBJ2-1; no reliable D call. The material sequenced was CD8+ T cells sorted from PBMCs, taken 5 days after the yellow fever booster vaccination. The sequence came from a man younger than 40 who received the YFV17D yellow fever vaccine. The CDR3 DNA is TGTGCCAGCAGTTTTTCCAATGAGCAGTTCTTC. As protein: CASSFSNEQFF.